Detailed here is one T cell receptor beta chain. Its specificity is unknown. Fewer than 1.2 x 10^5 naive or memory CD4+ cells were cultured with CEF peptides for approximately 11 days. The record originates from a study of CD4 T cells in relation to SARS-CoV-2 and coronaviruses. As for the study in general: ViraFEST: roughly 9-day antigen culture of PBMCs, then TCR beta CDR3 sequencing. Crossreactive spike epitopes shared across donors were mapped to their HLA restriction.

Study-wide findings and caveats: SARS-CoV-2-driven expansion was significantly weaker in crossreactive than monoreactive clones.

The CDR3 length is 16 residues. V was pared by 2 bases and J by 4 bases, with 10 bases of the junction left unmatched. CDR1 and CDR2 (germline): SGHDT, YYEEEE. Data came from immunoSEQ multiplex PCR; TCRdb stores just in-frame clones and leaves some out. The sample includes some 37,000 clones, 77% of them seen just once. The sequence was obtained from an adult with COVID-19. Sequences were obtained from memory CD4+ T cells from PBMCs, cultured in vitro. V gene TRBV5-6 combines with J gene TRBJ1-2, with 8 nucleotides matching TRBD1. CDR3 region: CASSFDRGGLTYGYTF. CDR3 sequence (DNA): TGTGCCAGCAGCTTTGACAGGGGAGGCCTGACCTATGGCTACACCTTC.